The rows below give T cell receptor beta chains drawn from one sample of a study of cytomegalovirus exposure and HLA in healthy donors. Profiling relied on immunoSEQ multiplex PCR, and the TCRdb table lists in-frame clones only, not all of them. This table has under 200,000 clones, 80% appearing once. Source material: PBMCs. These receptor sequences come from a man aged 30 to 39 in good health and CMV-seronegative. Both conserved end residues are part of each CDR3. A D gene is named only where the DNA matches it firmly. For some rows the clone size is stated as once, few or many, or as a class when expanded; others skip it.

V	J	size	D	CDR3	DNA
TRBV28	TRBJ1-2	-	TRBD1	CASSSRQGRSGYTF	TGTGCCAGCAGTTCCCGACAGGGAAGGTCTGGCTACACCTTC
TRBV6-5	TRBJ1-4	-	-	CASSYQGGEKLFF	TGTGCCAGCAGTTACCAGGGAGGTGAAAAACTGTTTTTT
TRBV7-6	TRBJ2-1	-	-	CASSLLAFSYNEQFF	TGTGCCAGCAGCTTGCTAGCCTTCTCCTACAATGAGCAGTTCTTC
TRBV6-5	TRBJ2-2	-	TRBD1	CASSYSPGGIAGELFF	TGTGCCAGCAGTTACTCGCCAGGGGGTATTGCCGGGGAGCTGTTTTTT
TRBV15	TRBJ1-2	-	TRBD1	CATSRPGQGDYGYTF	TGTGCCACCAGCAGACCGGGACAGGGGGACTATGGCTACACCTTC
TRBV18	TRBJ2-7	-	-	CASSPSQDTSYEQYF	TGTGCCAGCTCACCATCGCAAGACACGTCCTACGAGCAGTACTTC
TRBV10-3	TRBJ1-6	-	-	CAISDFSDSPLHF	TGTGCCATCAGTGATTTTTCTGATTCACCCCTCCACTTT
TRBV7-9	TRBJ2-7	-	TRBD1	CASSRDRVIHEQYF	TGTGCCAGCAGCCGGGACAGGGTGATCCACGAGCAGTACTTC
TRBV4-1	TRBJ2-2	-	-	CASSQDRGRGTGELFF	TGCGCCAGCAGCCAAGATAGGGGGAGGGGAACCGGGGAGCTGTTTTTT
TRBV30	TRBJ2-6	-	TRBD2	CAWTKTSGGPSSGANVLTF	TGTGCCTGGACCAAAACTAGCGGGGGGCCTTCGTCAGGGGCCAACGTCCTGACTTTC
TRBV7-9	TRBJ2-5	-	-	CASSLEIQGGGETQYF	TGTGCCAGCAGCTTAGAGATACAGGGTGGTGGAGAGACCCAGTACTTC
TRBV5-1	TRBJ1-4	few	TRBD1	CASSLSGGTNEKLFF	TGCGCCAGCAGCTTATCAGGGGGCACTAATGAAAAACTGTTTTTT
TRBV2	TRBJ1-2	-	-	CASSTSGAGYGYTF	TGTGCCAGCAGTACCTCAGGGGCGGGCTATGGCTACACCTTC
TRBV5-1	TRBJ2-7	once	TRBD2	CASSLSGTSSYEQYF	TGCGCCAGCAGCTTATCCGGGACTAGCTCCTACGAGCAGTACTTC
TRBV6-5	TRBJ1-6	-	TRBD1	CASSFGQGRYNSPLHF	TGTGCCAGCAGTTTCGGACAGGGAAGATACAATTCACCCCTCCACTTT
TRBV9	TRBJ1-1	-	-	CASKREEMNTEAFF	TGTGCCAGCAAACGTGAGGAAATGAACACTGAAGCTTTCTTT
TRBV6-6	TRBJ2-3	-	TRBD1	CASTLGTAFWDTQYF	TGTGCCAGCACCCTAGGGACAGCGTTTTGGGATACGCAGTATTTT
TRBV7-3	TRBJ2-1	-	TRBD2	CASSVGTSGGPHNEQFF	TGTGCCAGCAGCGTAGGGACTAGCGGGGGGCCCCACAATGAGCAGTTCTTC
TRBV30	TRBJ1-1	-	-	CAWTGMDTEAFF	TGTGCCTGGACTGGCATGGACACTGAAGCTTTCTTT
TRBV19	TRBJ1-1	-	-	CASSGTSGDTEAFF	TGTGCCAGTAGCGGGACATCTGGCGACACTGAAGCTTTCTTT
TRBV28	TRBJ2-7	-	TRBD2	CASSFRLAGGYEQYF	TGTGCCAGCAGTTTTCGACTAGCGGGAGGCTACGAGCAGTACTTC
TRBV30	TRBJ1-5	few	-	CAWSVLGAYSNQPQHF	TGTGCCTGGAGTGTACTGGGAGCTTATAGCAATCAGCCCCAGCATTTT
TRBV7-9	TRBJ2-7	-	-	CASSHRTEDLTYEQYF	TGTGCCAGCAGCCACCGGACAGAGGACCTGACCTACGAGCAGTACTTC
TRBV5-4	TRBJ2-3	-	TRBD2	CASSPPGVTSADTQYF	TGTGCCAGCAGCCCCCCGGGGGTTACTAGCGCAGATACGCAGTATTTT
TRBV4-3	TRBJ1-4	-	-	CASSQVLAQANEKLFF	TGCGCCAGCAGCCAAGTCTTGGCACAGGCAAATGAAAAACTGTTTTTT
TRBV30	TRBJ2-1	-	-	CAWSDERPGNEQFF	TGTGCCTGGAGTGACGAACGCCCAGGGAATGAGCAGTTCTTC